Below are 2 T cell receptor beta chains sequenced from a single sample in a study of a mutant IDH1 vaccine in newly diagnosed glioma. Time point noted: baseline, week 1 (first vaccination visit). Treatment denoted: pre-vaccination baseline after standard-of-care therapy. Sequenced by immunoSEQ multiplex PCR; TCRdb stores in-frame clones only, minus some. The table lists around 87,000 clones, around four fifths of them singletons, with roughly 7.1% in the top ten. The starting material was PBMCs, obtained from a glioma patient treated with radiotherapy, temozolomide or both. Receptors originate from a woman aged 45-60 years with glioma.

The CDR3 protein is CASRKGGVGNQPQHF. The CDR3 nucleotides read TGTGCCAGCAGGAAGGGGGGGGTTGGCAATCAGCCCCAGCATTTT. This chain joins TRBV6-5 and TRBJ1-5; D is possibly TRBD1 (6 bases). V gave up 6 bases and J gave up 2 bases, with 14 bases separating them. The CDR3 is made up of 15 amino acids. CDR1 MNHEY and CDR2 SVGAGI come from the germline V gene.

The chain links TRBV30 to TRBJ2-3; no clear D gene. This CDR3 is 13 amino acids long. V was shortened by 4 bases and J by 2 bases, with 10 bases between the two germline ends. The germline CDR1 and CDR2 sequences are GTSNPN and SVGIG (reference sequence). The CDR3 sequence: CAWTRISTDTQYF. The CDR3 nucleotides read TGTGCCTGGACCCGTATCTCCACAGATACGCAGTATTTT.